This T cell receptor beta chain was captured by sequencing in a study of early T cells in non-severe SARS-CoV-2 infection. Overall study context: Unsorted whole blood bulk RNA was sequenced, with unpaired chains.

Regarding the study as a whole: In VDJdb matching, anti-spike CD8 responses were favored while private and CD4 specificities went missing.

Attachment of unique molecular identifiers was made to individual cDNA molecules. TCRdb analysed the 5' RACE reads with MiXCR anew, one entry per CDR3 protein. The top ten hold 4.5% of the sample, which has some 50,000 distinct CDR3 sequences, roughly 5.3% seen once. The CDR3 is made up of 15 amino acids. V lost 4 bases, J lost 7 bases, and 11 bases stayed unmatched. Germline assignment: CDR1 SGHNT and CDR2 YYREEE (reference sequence). This clonotype was counted at least ten times. Its antigen remains unknown. The source of this sequence is an adult who was a healthcare worker with PCR-confirmed SARS-CoV-2 infection or an uninfected control (not recorded which). The V call is TRBV5-4, the J call TRBJ2-7; 10 bases map to TRBD1. Material: whole blood. Written as DNA, the CDR3 is TGTGCCAGCAGCCCCTCCCGAGGACAGGGGGGGGAGCAGTACTTC. Protein product: CASSPSRGQGGEQYF.